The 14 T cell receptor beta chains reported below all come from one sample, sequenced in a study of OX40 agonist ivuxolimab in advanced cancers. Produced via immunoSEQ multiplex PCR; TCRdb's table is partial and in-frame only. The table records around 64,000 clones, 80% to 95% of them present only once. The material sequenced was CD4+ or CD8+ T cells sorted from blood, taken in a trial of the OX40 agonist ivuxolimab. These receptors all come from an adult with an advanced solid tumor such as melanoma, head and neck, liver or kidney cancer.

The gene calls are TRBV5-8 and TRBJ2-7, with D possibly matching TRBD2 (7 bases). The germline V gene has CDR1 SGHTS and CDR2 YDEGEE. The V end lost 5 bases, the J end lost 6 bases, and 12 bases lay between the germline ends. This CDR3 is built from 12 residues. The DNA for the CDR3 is TGTGCCAGCAGTGGGGGGGCCGGCGAGCAGTACTTC. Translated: CASSGGAGEQYF.

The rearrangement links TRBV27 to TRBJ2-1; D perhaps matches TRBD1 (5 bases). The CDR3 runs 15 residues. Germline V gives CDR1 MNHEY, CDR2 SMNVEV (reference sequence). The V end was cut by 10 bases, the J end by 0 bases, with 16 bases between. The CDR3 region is CATMGRESSYNEQFF. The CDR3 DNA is TGTGCCACAATGGGCAGGGAAAGCTCCTACAATGAGCAGTTCTTC.

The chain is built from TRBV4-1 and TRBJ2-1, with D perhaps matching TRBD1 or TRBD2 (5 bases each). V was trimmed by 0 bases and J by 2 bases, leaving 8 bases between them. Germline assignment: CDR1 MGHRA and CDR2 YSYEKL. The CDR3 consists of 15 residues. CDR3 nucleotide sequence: TGCGCCAGCAGCCAAGACCGGGGACCCTACAATGAGCAGTTCTTC. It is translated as CASSQDRGPYNEQFF.

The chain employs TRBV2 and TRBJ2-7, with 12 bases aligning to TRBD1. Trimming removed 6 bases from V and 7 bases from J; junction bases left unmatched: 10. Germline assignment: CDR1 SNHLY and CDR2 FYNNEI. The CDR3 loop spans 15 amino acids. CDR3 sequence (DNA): TGTGCCAGCAGGTACCCGGGACAGGGGGCGAATGAGCAGTACTTC. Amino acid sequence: CASRYPGQGANEQYF.

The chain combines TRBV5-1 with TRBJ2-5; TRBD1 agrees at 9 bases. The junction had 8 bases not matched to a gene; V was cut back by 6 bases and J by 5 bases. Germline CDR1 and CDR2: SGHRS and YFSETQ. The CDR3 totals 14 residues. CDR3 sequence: CASKFLDRGETQYF. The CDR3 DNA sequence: TGCGCCAGCAAATTCCTAGACAGGGGGGAGACCCAGTACTTC. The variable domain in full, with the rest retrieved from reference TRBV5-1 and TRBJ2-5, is KAGVTQTPRYLIKTRGQQVTLSCSPISGHRSVSWYQQTPGQGLQFLFEYFSETQRNKGNFPGRFSGRQFSNSRSEMNVSTLELGDSALYLCASKFLDRGETQYFGPGTRLLVL.

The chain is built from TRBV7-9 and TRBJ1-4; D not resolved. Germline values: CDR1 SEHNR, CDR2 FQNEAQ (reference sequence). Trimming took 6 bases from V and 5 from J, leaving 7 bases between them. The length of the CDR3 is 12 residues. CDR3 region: CASRDGNEKLFF. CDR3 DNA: TGTGCCAGCAGGGATGGGAATGAAAAACTGTTTTTT. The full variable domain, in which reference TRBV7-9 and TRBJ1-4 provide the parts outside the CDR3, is DTGVSQNPRHKITKRGQNVTFRCDPISEHNRLYWYRQTLGQGPEFLTYFQNEAQLEKSRLLSDRFSAERPKGSFSTLEIQRTEQGDSAMYLCASRDGNEKLFFGSGTQLSVL.

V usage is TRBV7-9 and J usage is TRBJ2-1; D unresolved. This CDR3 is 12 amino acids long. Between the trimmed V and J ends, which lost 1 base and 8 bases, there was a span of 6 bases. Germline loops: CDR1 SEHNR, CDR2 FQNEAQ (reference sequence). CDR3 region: CASSLGADEQFF. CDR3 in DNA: TGTGCCAGCAGCTTAGGGGCTGATGAGCAGTTCTTC. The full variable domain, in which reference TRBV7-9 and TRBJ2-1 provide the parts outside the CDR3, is DTGVSQNPRHKITKRGQNVTFRCDPISEHNRLYWYRQTLGQGPEFLTYFQNEAQLEKSRLLSDRFSAERPKGSFSTLEIQRTEQGDSAMYLCASSLGADEQFFGPGTRLTVL.

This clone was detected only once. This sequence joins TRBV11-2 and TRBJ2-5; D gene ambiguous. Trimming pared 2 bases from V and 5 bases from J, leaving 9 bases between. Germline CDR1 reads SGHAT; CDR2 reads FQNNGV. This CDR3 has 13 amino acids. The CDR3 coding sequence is TGTGCCAGCAGCTTACGTGGGGTTGAGACCCAGTACTTC. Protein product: CASSLRGVETQYF.

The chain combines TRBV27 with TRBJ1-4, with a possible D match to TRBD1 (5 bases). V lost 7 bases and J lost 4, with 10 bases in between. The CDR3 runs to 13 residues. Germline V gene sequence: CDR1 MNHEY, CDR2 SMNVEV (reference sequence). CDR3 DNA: TGTGCCAGCACGGGGGGGGGTAATGAAAAACTGTTTTTT. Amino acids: CASTGGGNEKLFF.

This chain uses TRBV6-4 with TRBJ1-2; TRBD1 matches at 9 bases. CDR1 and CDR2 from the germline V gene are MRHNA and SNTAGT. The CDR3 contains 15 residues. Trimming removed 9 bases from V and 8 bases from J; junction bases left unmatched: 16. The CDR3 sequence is CARDHAPTGGIGYTF. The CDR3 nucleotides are TGTGCCAGAGACCACGCCCCGACAGGGGGGATAGGCTACACCTTC.

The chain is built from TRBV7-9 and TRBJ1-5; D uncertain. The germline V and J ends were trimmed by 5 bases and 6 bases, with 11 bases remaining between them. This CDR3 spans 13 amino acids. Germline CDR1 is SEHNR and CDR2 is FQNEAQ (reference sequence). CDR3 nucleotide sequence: TGTGCCAGCAGCCTGGCCGCGGGTCAGCCCCAGCATTTT. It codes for CASSLAAGQPQHF. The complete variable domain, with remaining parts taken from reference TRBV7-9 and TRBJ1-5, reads DTGVSQNPRHKITKRGQNVTFRCDPISEHNRLYWYRQTLGQGPEFLTYFQNEAQLEKSRLLSDRFSAERPKGSFSTLEIQRTEQGDSAMYLCASSLAAGQPQHFGDGTRLSIL.

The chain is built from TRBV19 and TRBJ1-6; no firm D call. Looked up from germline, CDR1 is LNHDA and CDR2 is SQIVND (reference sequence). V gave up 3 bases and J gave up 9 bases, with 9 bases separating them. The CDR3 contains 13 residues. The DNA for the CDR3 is TGTGCCAGTAGTATTTCCCAGCTTTCACCCCTCCACTTT. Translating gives CASSISQLSPLHF.

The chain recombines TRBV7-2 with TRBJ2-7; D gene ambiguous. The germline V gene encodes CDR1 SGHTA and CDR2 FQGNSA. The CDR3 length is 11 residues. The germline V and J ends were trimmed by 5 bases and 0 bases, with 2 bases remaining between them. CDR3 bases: TGTGCCAGCAGCCCCTCCTACGAGCAGTACTTC. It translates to CASSPSYEQYF. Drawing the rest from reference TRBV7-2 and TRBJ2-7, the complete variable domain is GAGVSQSPSNKVTEKGKDVELRCDPISGHTALYWYRQSLGQGLEFLIYFQGNSAPDKSGLPSDRFSAERTGGSVSTLTIQRTQQEDSAVYLCASSPSYEQYFGPGTRLTVT.

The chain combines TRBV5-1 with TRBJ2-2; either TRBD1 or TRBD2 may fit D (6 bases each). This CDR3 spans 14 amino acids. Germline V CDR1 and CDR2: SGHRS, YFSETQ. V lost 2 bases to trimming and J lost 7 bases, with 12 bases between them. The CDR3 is CASSFRGGNGELFF. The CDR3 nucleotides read TGCGCCAGCAGCTTCAGGGGAGGTAACGGGGAGCTGTTTTTT.